Listed below are T cell receptor beta chains from one sample, sequenced in a study of shared clonotypes between healthy human individuals. TCRdb's copy holds only in-frame clones and misses some; the assay was immunoSEQ multiplex PCR. The table has about 530,000 clones, 60% to 80% seen once. What was sequenced was PBMCs. The source of these receptors is a woman in her thirties or forties in good health. Some clones in this sample may be carry-over from other donors' samples. Both conserved end residues are part of each CDR3. The order of the fields is CDR3 protein, CDR3 DNA, V gene, J gene, clone size, D gene. The D gene is left open where the match is weak. Where a row states a size, it is once, few, many or the class of an expanded clone; other rows omit it.

CDR3: CASSGSRGAGEQFF; DNA: TGTGCCAGCAGTGGAAGTCGCGGGGCGGGGGAGCAGTTCTTC; V: TRBV2; J: TRBJ2-1; size: .; D: .
CDR3: CASRRRANRDAEAFF; DNA: TGTGCCAGTAGGCGGAGGGCGAACAGGGACGCTGAAGCTTTCTTT; V: TRBV19; J: TRBJ1-1; size: .; D: .
CDR3: CASSSRGSTEAFF; DNA: TGTGCCAGCAGCTCTAGGGGGAGCACTGAAGCTTTCTTT; V: TRBV6-5; J: TRBJ1-1; size: .; D: .
CDR3: CASSADRAHGYTF; DNA: TGTGCCAGCAGTGCGGACAGGGCGCACGGCTACACCTTC; V: TRBV6-1; J: TRBJ1-2; size: .; D: TRBD1
CDR3: CASSLGSKNIQYF; DNA: TGTGCCAGCAGCTTAGGGAGTAAAAACATTCAGTACTTC; V: TRBV7-9; J: TRBJ2-4; size: .; D: .
CDR3: CASGLVGGSGANVLTF; DNA: TGTGCTAGTGGTTTGGTTGGGGGCTCTGGGGCCAACGTCCTGACTTTC; V: TRBV12-5; J: TRBJ2-6; size: .; D: .
CDR3: CASSAGAGPFEAFF; DNA: TGTGCCAGCAGTGCGGGGGCAGGGCCGTTTGAAGCTTTCTTT; V: TRBV2; J: TRBJ1-1; size: .; D: .
CDR3: CASSLGTSGRGNEQFF; DNA: TGTGCCAGCAGCTTAGGGACTAGCGGGAGGGGTAATGAGCAGTTCTTC; V: TRBV11-2; J: TRBJ2-1; size: .; D: TRBD2
CDR3: CASRTGSGANVLTF; DNA: TGCGCCAGCAGGACAGGGTCCGGGGCCAACGTCCTGACTTTC; V: TRBV5-1; J: TRBJ2-6; size: .; D: TRBD1
CDR3: CASSLNRGSGNTIYF; DNA: TGTGCCAGCAGCCTAAACAGGGGCTCTGGAAACACCATATATTTT; V: TRBV7-3; J: TRBJ1-3; size: once; D: TRBD1
CDR3: CSVRAGAQETQYF; DNA: TGCAGCGTTCGAGCGGGCGCTCAAGAGACCCAGTACTTC; V: TRBV29-1; J: TRBJ2-5; size: once; D: .
CDR3: CASSSGSSTGELFF; DNA: TGTGCCAGCAGCTCCGGGAGTTCGACCGGGGAGCTGTTTTTT; V: TRBV5-4; J: TRBJ2-2; size: .; D: .
CDR3: CASSPRLAGADNEQFF; DNA: TGTGCCAGCAGTCCTCGACTAGCGGGAGCCGACAATGAGCAGTTCTTC; V: TRBV2; J: TRBJ2-1; size: .; D: TRBD2
CDR3: CASSFWGGSRGQETQYF; DNA: TGTGCCAGCAGTTTTTGGGGGGGCTCAAGAGGACAAGAGACCCAGTACTTC; V: TRBV28; J: TRBJ2-5; size: .; D: .
CDR3: CASSQGLSSGNTIYF; DNA: TGTGCCAGCAGCCAAGGGCTTAGCTCTGGAAACACCATATATTTT; V: TRBV14; J: TRBJ1-3; size: .; D: .
CDR3: CASSRSGVNTGELFF; DNA: TGTGCCAGTAGTAGGTCAGGGGTGAACACCGGGGAGCTGTTTTTT; V: TRBV19; J: TRBJ2-2; size: .; D: .
CDR3: CASSVAGLAGGRYNEQFF; DNA: TGTGCCAGCAGCGTTGCCGGACTAGCGGGAGGTCGGTACAATGAGCAGTTCTTC; V: TRBV9; J: TRBJ2-1; size: .; D: TRBD2
CDR3: CASSPEDQLNEQFF; DNA: TGTGCCAGCTCACCTGAGGACCAACTCAATGAGCAGTTCTTC; V: TRBV18; J: TRBJ2-1; size: .; D: .
CDR3: CASSEEPPRQYF; DNA: TGTGCCAGCAGTGAGGAGCCCCCACGGCAGTACTTC; V: TRBV6-1; J: TRBJ2-7; size: .; D: .
CDR3: CASSQEVGLGDTQYF; DNA: TGTGCCAGCAGCCAAGAAGTGGGCCTGGGAGATACGCAGTATTTT; V: TRBV4-2; J: TRBJ2-3; size: .; D: .
CDR3: CAWSLGRGAPYEQYF; DNA: TGTGCCTGGAGTTTGGGTAGGGGCGCTCCCTACGAGCAGTACTTC; V: TRBV30; J: TRBJ2-7; size: .; D: .
CDR3: CASSPGTSGEGGTYF; DNA: TGTGCCAGCTCACCGGGGACTAGCGGGGAAGGCGGGACGTACTTC; V: TRBV18; J: TRBJ2-5; size: .; D: TRBD2
CDR3: CASSLLRETNEKLFF; DNA: TGCGCCAGCAGCCTCCTTCGAGAAACTAATGAAAAACTGTTTTTT; V: TRBV4-1; J: TRBJ1-4; size: .; D: .
CDR3: CASSSNPMSGSTDTQYF; DNA: TGCGCCAGCAGCTCGAACCCTATGTCGGGTAGCACAGATACGCAGTATTTT; V: TRBV5-1; J: TRBJ2-3; size: .; D: .
CDR3: CASSLWGSRGYEQYF; DNA: TGTGCCAGCAGTTTATGGGGGTCTAGGGGATACGAGCAGTACTTC; V: TRBV28; J: TRBJ2-7; size: .; D: .
CDR3: CASSLNGARRNEQFF; DNA: TGTGCCAGCAGCTTAAACGGAGCCCGACGTAATGAGCAGTTCTTC; V: TRBV7-6; J: TRBJ2-1; size: .; D: .
CDR3: CASTSRRREGTDTQYF; DNA: TGTGCCAGCACCAGTCGGAGGCGGGAGGGCACAGATACGCAGTATTTT; V: TRBV5-4; J: TRBJ2-3; size: .; D: TRBD2